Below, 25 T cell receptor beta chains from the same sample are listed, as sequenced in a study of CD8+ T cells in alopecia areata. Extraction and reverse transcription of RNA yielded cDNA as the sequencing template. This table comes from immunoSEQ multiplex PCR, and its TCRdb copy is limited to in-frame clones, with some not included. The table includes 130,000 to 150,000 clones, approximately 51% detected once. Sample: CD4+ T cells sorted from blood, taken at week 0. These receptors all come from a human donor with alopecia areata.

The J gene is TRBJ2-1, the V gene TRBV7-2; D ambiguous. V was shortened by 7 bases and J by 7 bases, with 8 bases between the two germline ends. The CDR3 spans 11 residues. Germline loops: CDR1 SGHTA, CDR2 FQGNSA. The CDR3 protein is CASTRGNEQFF. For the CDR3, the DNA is TGTGCCAGCACCCGTGGGAATGAGCAGTTCTTC.

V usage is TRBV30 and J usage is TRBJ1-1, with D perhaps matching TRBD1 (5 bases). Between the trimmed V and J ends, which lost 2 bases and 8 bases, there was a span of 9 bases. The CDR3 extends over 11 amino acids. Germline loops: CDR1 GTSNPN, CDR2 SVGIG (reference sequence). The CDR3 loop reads CAWSKGTEAFF. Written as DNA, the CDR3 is TGTGCCTGGAGTAAAGGGACGGAAGCTTTCTTT.

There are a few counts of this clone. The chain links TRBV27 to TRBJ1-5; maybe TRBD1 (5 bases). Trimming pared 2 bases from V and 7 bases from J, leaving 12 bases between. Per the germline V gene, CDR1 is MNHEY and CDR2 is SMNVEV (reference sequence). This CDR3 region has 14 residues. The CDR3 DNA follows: TGTGCCAGCAGTTTAAGGCAGGGAGGCCAGCCCCAGCATTTT. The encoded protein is CASSLRQGGQPQHF.

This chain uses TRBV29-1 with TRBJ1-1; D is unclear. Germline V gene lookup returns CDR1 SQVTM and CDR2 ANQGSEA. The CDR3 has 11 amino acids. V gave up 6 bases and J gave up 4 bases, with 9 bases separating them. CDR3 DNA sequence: TGCAGCGTCTGGGGTCCCACTGAAGCTTTCTTT. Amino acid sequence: CSVWGPTEAFF.

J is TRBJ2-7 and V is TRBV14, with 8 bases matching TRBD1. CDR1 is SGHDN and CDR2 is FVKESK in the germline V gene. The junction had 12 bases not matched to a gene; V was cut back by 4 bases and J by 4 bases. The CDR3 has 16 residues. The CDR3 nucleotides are TGTGCCAGCAGCCCCGACCTCGGGACAGGTGTATACGAGCAGTACTTC. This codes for CASSPDLGTGVYEQYF. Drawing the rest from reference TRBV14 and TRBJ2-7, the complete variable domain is EAGVTQFPSHSVIEKGQTVTLRCDPISGHDNLYWYRRVMGKEIKFLLHFVKESKQDESGMPNNRFLAERTGGTYSTLKVQPAELEDSGVYFCASSPDLGTGVYEQYFGPGTRLTVT.

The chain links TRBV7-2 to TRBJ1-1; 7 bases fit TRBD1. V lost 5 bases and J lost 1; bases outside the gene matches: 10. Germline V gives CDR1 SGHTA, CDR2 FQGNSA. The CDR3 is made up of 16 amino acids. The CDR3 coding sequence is TGTGCCAGCAGCCCCCCGCAGGGGGATTCGAACACTGAAGCTTTCTTT. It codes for CASSPPQGDSNTEAFF.

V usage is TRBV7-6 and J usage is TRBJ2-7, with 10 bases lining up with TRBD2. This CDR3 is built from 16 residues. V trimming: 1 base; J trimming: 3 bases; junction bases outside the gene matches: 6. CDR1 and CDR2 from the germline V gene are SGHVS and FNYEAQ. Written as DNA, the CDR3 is TGTGCCAGCAGCTTAGGAGTAGCGGGGGGTAACTACGAGCAGTACTTC. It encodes CASSLGVAGGNYEQYF.

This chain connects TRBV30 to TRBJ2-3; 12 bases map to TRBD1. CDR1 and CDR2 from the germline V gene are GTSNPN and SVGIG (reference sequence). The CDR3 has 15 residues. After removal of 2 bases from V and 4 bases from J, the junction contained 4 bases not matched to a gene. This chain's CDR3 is CAWSRGTGGPDTQYF. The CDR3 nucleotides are TGTGCCTGGAGTCGAGGGACAGGGGGCCCAGATACGCAGTATTTT. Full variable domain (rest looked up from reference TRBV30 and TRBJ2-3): SQTIHQWPATLVQPVGSPLSLECTVEGTSNPNLYWYRQAAGRGLQLLFYSVGIGQISSEVPQNLSASRPQDRQFILSSKKLLLSDSGFYLCAWSRGTGGPDTQYFGPGTRLTVL.

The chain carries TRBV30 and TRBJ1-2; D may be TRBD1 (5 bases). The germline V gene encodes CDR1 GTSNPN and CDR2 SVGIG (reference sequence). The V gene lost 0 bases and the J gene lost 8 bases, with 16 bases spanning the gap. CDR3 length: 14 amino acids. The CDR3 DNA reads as TGTGCCTGGAGTGTAGGCGGCAGGGAGGGCGGCTACACCTTC. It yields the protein CAWSVGGREGGYTF.

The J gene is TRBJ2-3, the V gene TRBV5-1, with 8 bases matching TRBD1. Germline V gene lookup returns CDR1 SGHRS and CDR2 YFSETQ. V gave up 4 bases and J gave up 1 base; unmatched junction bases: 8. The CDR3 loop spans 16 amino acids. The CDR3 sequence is CASSPLDRAGTDTQYF. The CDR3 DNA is TGCGCCAGCAGCCCCCTGGACAGGGCTGGCACAGATACGCAGTATTTT. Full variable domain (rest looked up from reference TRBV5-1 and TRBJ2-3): KAGVTQTPRYLIKTRGQQVTLSCSPISGHRSVSWYQQTPGQGLQFLFEYFSETQRNKGNFPGRFSGRQFSNSRSEMNVSTLELGDSALYLCASSPLDRAGTDTQYFGPGTRLTVL.

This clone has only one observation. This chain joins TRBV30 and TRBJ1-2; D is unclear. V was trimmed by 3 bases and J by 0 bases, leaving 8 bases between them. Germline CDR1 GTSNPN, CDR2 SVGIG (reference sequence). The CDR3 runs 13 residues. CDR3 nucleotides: TGTGCCTGGAGATCCCCCCCTAACTATGGCTACACCTTC. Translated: CAWRSPPNYGYTF. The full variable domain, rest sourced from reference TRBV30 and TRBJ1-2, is SQTIHQWPATLVQPVGSPLSLECTVEGTSNPNLYWYRQAAGRGLQLLFYSVGIGQISSEVPQNLSASRPQDRQFILSSKKLLLSDSGFYLCAWRSPPNYGYTFGSGTRLTVV.

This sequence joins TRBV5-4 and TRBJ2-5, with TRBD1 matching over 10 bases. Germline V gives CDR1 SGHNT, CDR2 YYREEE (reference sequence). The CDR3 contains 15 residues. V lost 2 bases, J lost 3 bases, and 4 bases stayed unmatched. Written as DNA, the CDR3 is TGTGCCAGCAGCTTTTTAGGGACAGGGGAAGAGACCCAGTACTTC. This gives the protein CASSFLGTGEETQYF.

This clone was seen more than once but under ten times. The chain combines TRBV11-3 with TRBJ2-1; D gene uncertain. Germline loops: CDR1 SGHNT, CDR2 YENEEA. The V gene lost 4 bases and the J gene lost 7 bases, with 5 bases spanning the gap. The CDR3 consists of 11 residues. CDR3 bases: TGTGCCAGCAGCTCCACTAATGAGCAGTTCTTC. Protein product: CASSSTNEQFF.

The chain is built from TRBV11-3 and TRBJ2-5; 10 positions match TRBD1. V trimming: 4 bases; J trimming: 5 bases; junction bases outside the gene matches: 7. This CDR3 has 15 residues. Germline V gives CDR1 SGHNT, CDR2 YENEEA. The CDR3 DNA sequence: TGTGCCAGCAGCTCGAGACAGGGGGCGTCGGAGACCCAGTACTTC. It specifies CASSSRQGASETQYF.

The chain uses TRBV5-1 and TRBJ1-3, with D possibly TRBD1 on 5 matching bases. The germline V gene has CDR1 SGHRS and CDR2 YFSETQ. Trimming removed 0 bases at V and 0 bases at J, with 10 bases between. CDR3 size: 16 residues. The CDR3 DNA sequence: TGCGCCAGCAGCTTGGTTGGGACGGACTCTGGAAACACCATATATTTT. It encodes CASSLVGTDSGNTIYF.

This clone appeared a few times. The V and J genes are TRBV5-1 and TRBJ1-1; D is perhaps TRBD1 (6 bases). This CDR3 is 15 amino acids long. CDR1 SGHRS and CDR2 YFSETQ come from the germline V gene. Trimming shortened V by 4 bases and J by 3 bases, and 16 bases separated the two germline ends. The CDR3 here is CASSPTGFLDTEAFF. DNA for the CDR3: TGCGCCAGCAGCCCTACAGGGTTTCTGGACACTGAAGCTTTCTTT. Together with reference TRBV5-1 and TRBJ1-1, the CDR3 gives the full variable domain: KAGVTQTPRYLIKTRGQQVTLSCSPISGHRSVSWYQQTPGQGLQFLFEYFSETQRNKGNFPGRFSGRQFSNSRSEMNVSTLELGDSALYLCASSPTGFLDTEAFFGQGTRLTVV.

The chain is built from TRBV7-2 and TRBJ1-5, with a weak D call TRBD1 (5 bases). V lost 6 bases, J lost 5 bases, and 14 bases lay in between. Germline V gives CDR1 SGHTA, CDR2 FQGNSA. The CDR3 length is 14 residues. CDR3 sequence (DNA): TGTGCCAGCAGTCGAGAGTGGGACCATCAGCCCCAGCATTTT. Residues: CASSREWDHQPQHF.

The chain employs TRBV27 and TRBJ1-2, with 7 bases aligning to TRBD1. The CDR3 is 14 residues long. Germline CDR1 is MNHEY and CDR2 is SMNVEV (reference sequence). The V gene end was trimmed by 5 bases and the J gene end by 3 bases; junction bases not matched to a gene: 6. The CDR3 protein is CASSATGRYYGYTF. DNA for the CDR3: TGTGCCAGCAGTGCGACAGGGAGGTACTATGGCTACACCTTC.

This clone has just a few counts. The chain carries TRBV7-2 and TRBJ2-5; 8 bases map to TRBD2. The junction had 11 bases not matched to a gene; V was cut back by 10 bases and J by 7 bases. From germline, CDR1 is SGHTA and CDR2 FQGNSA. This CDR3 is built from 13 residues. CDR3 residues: CAIRASGLGTQYF. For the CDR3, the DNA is TGTGCCATACGGGCTAGCGGGCTGGGGACCCAGTACTTC.

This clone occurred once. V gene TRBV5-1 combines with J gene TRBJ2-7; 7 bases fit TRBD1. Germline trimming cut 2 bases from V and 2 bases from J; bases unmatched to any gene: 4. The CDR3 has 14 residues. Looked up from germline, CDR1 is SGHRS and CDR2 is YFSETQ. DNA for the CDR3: TGCGCCAGCAGCTTACAGGGGACGGCCTACGAGCAGTACTTC. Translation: CASSLQGTAYEQYF.

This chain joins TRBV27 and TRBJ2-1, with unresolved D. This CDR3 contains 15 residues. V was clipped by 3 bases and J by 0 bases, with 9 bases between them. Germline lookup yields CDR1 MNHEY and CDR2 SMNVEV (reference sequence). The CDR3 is CASSFPGSSYNEQFF. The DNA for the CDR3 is TGTGCCAGCAGTTTCCCAGGAAGCTCCTACAATGAGCAGTTCTTC.

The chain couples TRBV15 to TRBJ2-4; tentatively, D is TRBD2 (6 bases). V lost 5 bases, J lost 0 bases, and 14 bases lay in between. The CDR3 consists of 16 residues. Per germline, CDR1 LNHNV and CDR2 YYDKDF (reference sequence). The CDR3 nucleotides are TGTGCCACCAGCCCGTCCGGGACTCAAGCCAAAAACATTCAGTACTTC. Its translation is CATSPSGTQAKNIQYF.

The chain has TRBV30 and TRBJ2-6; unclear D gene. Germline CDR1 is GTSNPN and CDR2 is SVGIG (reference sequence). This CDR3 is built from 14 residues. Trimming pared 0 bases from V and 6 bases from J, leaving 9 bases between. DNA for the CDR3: TGTGCCTGGAGTGTACGTCGTAAGGCCAACGTCCTGACTTTC. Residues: CAWSVRRKANVLTF. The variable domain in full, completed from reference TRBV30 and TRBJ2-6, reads SQTIHQWPATLVQPVGSPLSLECTVEGTSNPNLYWYRQAAGRGLQLLFYSVGIGQISSEVPQNLSASRPQDRQFILSSKKLLLSDSGFYLCAWSVRRKANVLTFGAGSRLTVL.

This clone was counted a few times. DNA of the CDR3: TGTGCCAGCAGCTCCCGGGACCCCGGAAAAAACATTCAGTACTTC. Amino acids: CASSSRDPGKNIQYF. This sequence joins TRBV13 and TRBJ2-4, with D perhaps being TRBD1 or TRBD2 (5 bases each). V was pared by 4 bases and J by 4 bases, with 14 bases between. The CDR3 is 15 residues long. Germline V gives CDR1 PRHDT, CDR2 FYEKMQ (reference sequence).

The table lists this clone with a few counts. The CDR3 loop is CASSSDRGETQYF. CDR3 nucleotide sequence: TGTGCCAGCTCATCGGACAGGGGAGAGACCCAGTACTTC. The chain is built from TRBV18 and TRBJ2-5; TRBD1 matches 9 bases. The CDR3 totals 13 residues. Looked up from germline, CDR1 is KGHSH and CDR2 is LQKENI. The trim removed 5 bases at V and 4 bases at J, leaving 2 bases unmatched.